Shown below are 31 T cell receptor beta chains from a single sample sequenced in a study of blood T cell repertoires in COVID-19. TCRdb keeps only in-frame clones here, not all; method: immunoSEQ multiplex PCR. The sample includes 250,000 to 350,000 clones, around 90% of them seen just once. The sequencing input was peripheral blood. All receptors derive from a man aged 18 to 29 who had recovered from COVID-19.

The genes are TRBV12-3 or TRBV12-4 and TRBJ2-2; D is undetermined. Trimming removed 3 bases from V and 4 bases from J, with 6 bases in between. The CDR3 totals 13 residues. For the CDR3, the DNA is TGTGCCAGCAGTTTCTCTAGCACCGGGGAGCTGTTTTTT. Translation gives CASSFSSTGELFF.

The chain has TRBV27 and TRBJ1-1, with 9 bases matching TRBD1. This CDR3 comprises 14 residues. Trimming took 6 bases from V and 2 from J; bases not matched to a gene: 4. CDR1 MNHEY and CDR2 SMNVEV come from the germline V gene (reference sequence). The CDR3 protein is CASRGTGLNTEAFF. The CDR3 bases are TGTGCCAGCAGGGGGACAGGGCTAAACACTGAAGCTTTCTTT.

A remark on this clone: Other nucleotide sequences from this sample produce the same CDR3. CDR3 in DNA: TGTGCCAGTCTCTTCACCGGGGAGCTGTTTTTT. Its protein is CASLFTGELFF. The V gene is TRBV12-3 or TRBV12-4, the J gene TRBJ2-2; D is undetermined. The CDR3 loop spans 11 amino acids. Trimming took 9 bases from V and 4 from J, leaving 6 bases between them.

The chain carries TRBV7-2 and TRBJ2-5; TRBD2 matches at 8 bases. Germline CDR1 is SGHTA and CDR2 is FQGNSA. V shed 3 bases, J shed 5 bases, and the junction held 5 bases outside the gene matches. The CDR3 sequence is 14 residues long. The CDR3 here is CASSFGGGTETQYF. DNA for the CDR3: TGTGCCAGCAGCTTCGGGGGGGGTACCGAGACCCAGTACTTC.

The genes are TRBV11-2 and TRBJ1-2; 8 bases match TRBD1. CDR3 length: 17 residues. Germline-derived CDR1 and CDR2 are SGHAT and FQNNGV. V lost 2 bases to trimming and J lost 7 bases; unmatched junction nucleotides: 15. CDR3 region: CASSLFMVAGGRFGYTF. In DNA, the CDR3 is TGTGCCAGCAGCTTATTTATGGTGGCAGGGGGCCGATTTGGCTACACCTTC. Combining the CDR3 with reference TRBV11-2 and TRBJ1-2 gives the whole variable domain EAGVAQSPRYKIIEKRQSVAFWCNPISGHATLYWYQQILGQGPKLLIQFQNNGVVDDSQLPKDRFSAERLKGVDSTLKIQPAKLEDSAVYLCASSLFMVAGGRFGYTFGSGTRLTVV.

V gene TRBV5-1 combines with J gene TRBJ2-7, with 8 nucleotides matching TRBD2. This CDR3 region has 14 residues. Germline trimming cut 3 bases from V and 4 bases from J; bases unmatched to any gene: 6. CDR1 SGHRS and CDR2 YFSETQ come from the germline V gene. CDR3 nucleotide sequence: TGCGCCAGCAGCTACGGGGGGGGAACATACGAGCAGTACTTC. Its protein product is CASSYGGGTYEQYF.

This clone was seen just once. The chain uses TRBV6-5 and TRBJ1-2; TRBD1 agrees at 8 bases. From germline, CDR1 is MNHEY and CDR2 SVGAGI. This CDR3 is built from 14 residues. Unmatched junction bases numbered 5, after V lost 1 base and J lost 7 bases. CDR3 sequence (DNA): TGTGCCAGCAGTTACTTCCAGGGGGCGCGTGGCTACACCTTC. Translated: CASSYFQGARGYTF.

The genes are TRBV21-1 and TRBJ1-2; the D call TRBD1 from the table was never checked on the DNA. TRBV21-1 corresponds to a pseudogene. The CDR3 consists of 14 residues. CDR3 nucleotide sequence: TGTGCCAGCAGGGGGCCGGACAGGAACTATGGCTACACCTTC. It specifies CASRGPDRNYGYTF.

This clone was recorded only once. V usage is TRBV5-4 and J usage is TRBJ1-1, with D perhaps TRBD1 (5 bases). V lost 3 bases, J lost 5 bases, and 11 bases lay in between. This CDR3 spans 13 amino acids. In germline, CDR1 is SGHNT, CDR2 YYREEE (reference sequence). CDR3 nucleotide sequence: TGTGCCAGCAGCTACCCCGGGGGTACTGAAGCTTTCTTT. Its translation: CASSYPGGTEAFF.

This rearrangement joins TRBV20-1 to TRBJ2-7, with TRBD1 as a possible D gene (5 bases). Trimming cost V 3 bases and J 5 bases, with 14 bases left between them. Per germline, CDR1 DFQATT and CDR2 SNEGSKA (reference sequence). CDR3 size: 13 residues. The CDR3 nucleotides read TGCAGTGCTAGTATCAGGGTGGTAAACGAGCAGTACTTC. It yields the protein CSASIRVVNEQYF.

As to this clone: The same CDR3 arises from other DNA sequences in this sample as well. The chain has TRBV6-5 and TRBJ2-7; 10 bases agree with TRBD2. Germline V gene lookup returns CDR1 MNHEY and CDR2 SVGAGI. The CDR3 contains 15 residues. Unmatched junction bases numbered 4, after V lost 5 bases and J lost 0 bases. CDR3 in amino acids: CASSPTSGSSYEQYF. The CDR3 DNA sequence: TGTGCCAGCAGTCCGACTAGCGGGTCCTCCTACGAGCAGTACTTC.

Regarding this clone: Other DNA sequences within the sample encode an identical CDR3. V usage is TRBV5-8 and J usage is TRBJ2-1; 11 bases are shared with TRBD2. The junction had 6 bases not matched to a gene; V was cut back by 5 bases and J by 5 bases. In germline, CDR1 is SGHTS, CDR2 YDEGEE. The CDR3 spans 15 residues. CDR3 nucleotide sequence: TGTGCCAGCAGTTTCGGGACTAGCGGAGACAATGAGCAGTTCTTC. It yields the protein CASSFGTSGDNEQFF.

The V and J genes are TRBV18 and TRBJ2-3; 9 bases are shared with TRBD1. Germline CDR1 KGHSH, CDR2 LQKENI. The CDR3 has 14 amino acids. Trimming took 2 bases from V and 6 from J; bases not matched to a gene: 3. The CDR3 loop reads CASSPGQGPDTQYF. CDR3 in DNA: TGTGCCAGCTCACCAGGACAGGGGCCCGATACGCAGTATTTT.

The CDR3 spells CASSESRGVGEKLFF. CDR3 nucleotide sequence: TGTGCCAGCAGTGAAAGCAGGGGGGTGGGCGAAAAACTGTTTTTT. This chain links TRBV6-1 with TRBJ1-4; 7 positions agree with TRBD1. CDR3 length: 15 residues. Per germline, CDR1 MNHNS and CDR2 SASEGT. V gave up 2 bases and J gave up 8 bases; unmatched junction bases: 8.

This chain connects TRBV6-5 to TRBJ1-5; D unresolved. Trimming took 0 bases from V and 7 from J, leaving 10 bases between them. Germline values: CDR1 MNHEY, CDR2 SVGAGI. CDR3 length: 14 amino acids. The CDR3 loop is CASSYSAGSQPQHF. The CDR3 DNA follows: TGTGCCAGCAGTTACTCGGCTGGCTCGCAGCCCCAGCATTTT.

This chain connects TRBV11-2 to TRBJ2-1, with 7 nucleotides matching TRBD2. Germline CDR1 SGHAT, CDR2 FQNNGV. The CDR3 is 19 residues long. V was pared by 3 bases and J by 3 bases, with 17 bases of the junction left unmatched. In DNA form, the CDR3 reads TGTGCCAGCAGCTTGTACCCTCGTCCCCGGACTAGGAACTACAATGAGCAGTTCTTC. Amino acids: CASSLYPRPRTRNYNEQFF.

The chain links TRBV6-5 to TRBJ2-2, with 7 bases lining up with TRBD2. Germline values: CDR1 MNHEY, CDR2 SVGAGI. The CDR3 contains 16 residues. V trimming: 2 bases; J trimming: 6 bases; junction bases outside the gene matches: 9. The CDR3 coding sequence is TGTGCCAGCAGTTACGCTGGTGGCGGGGGACCCGGGGAGCTGTTTTTT. It is translated as CASSYAGGGGPGELFF.

This clone has a single count. The rearrangement links TRBV19 to TRBJ2-1; no firm D call. This CDR3 contains 13 residues. Trimming shortened V by 5 bases and J by 4 bases, and 9 bases separated the two germline ends. Germline V lookup: CDR1 LNHDA, CDR2 SQIVND (reference sequence). CDR3 DNA sequence: TGTGCCAGTAGTCAGGCTTCTTACAATGAGCAGTTCTTC. Its protein is CASSQASYNEQFF.

This chain joins TRBV27 and TRBJ1-2; TRBD1 matches 7 bases. V shed 3 bases, J shed 3 bases, and the junction held 7 bases outside the gene matches. This CDR3 region has 15 residues. The germline gives CDR1 MNHEY, CDR2 SMNVEV (reference sequence). The chain's CDR3 is CASSLRQGSYYGYTF. CDR3 in DNA: TGTGCCAGCAGTTTGAGACAGGGCTCATACTATGGCTACACCTTC.

The chain carries TRBV5-1 and TRBJ1-1; tentatively, D is TRBD1 (6 bases). This CDR3 region has 16 residues. V lost 2 bases and J lost 1, with 15 bases in between. Germline V lookup: CDR1 SGHRS, CDR2 YFSETQ. CDR3 DNA: TGCGCCAGCAGCTTCCTTACAGGGACCCCGAACACTGAAGCTTTCTTT. It codes for CASSFLTGTPNTEAFF.

The rearrangement links TRBV11-2 to TRBJ2-1; tentative D call: TRBD2 (6 bases). With 6 bases removed from V and 0 bases from J, the gap between germline ends came to 15 bases. Germline loops: CDR1 SGHAT, CDR2 FQNNGV. CDR3 size: 16 residues. CDR3: CASSTLAVSSYNEQFF. DNA of the CDR3: TGTGCCAGCAGTACCTTAGCGGTTAGCTCCTACAATGAGCAGTTCTTC.

V usage is TRBV18 and J usage is TRBJ2-5; perhaps TRBD1 as D (6 bases). There are 16 residues in the CDR3. V lost 6 bases and J 5 bases, leaving 22 bases between the germline ends. The germline V gene has CDR1 KGHSH and CDR2 LQKENI. CDR3 residues: CASSQQGLYAPETQYF. As DNA, the CDR3 is TGTGCCAGCTCCCAACAGGGTCTTTATGCCCCCGAGACCCAGTACTTC.

The gene calls are TRBV7-2 and TRBJ1-2, with D tentatively TRBD1 (5 bases). The CDR3 consists of 15 residues. V was trimmed by 3 bases and J by 7 bases, leaving 18 bases between them. CDR1 is SGHTA, CDR2 FQGNSA, per germline. The DNA of the CDR3 is TGTGCCAGCAGCTTCGATTCGATGTCCAGGGCTGGCTACACCTTC. Its translation is CASSFDSMSRAGYTF. Full variable domain (remainder filled in from reference TRBV7-2 and TRBJ1-2): GAGVSQSPSNKVTEKGKDVELRCDPISGHTALYWYRQSLGQGLEFLIYFQGNSAPDKSGLPSDRFSAERTGGSVSTLTIQRTQQEDSAVYLCASSFDSMSRAGYTFGSGTRLTVV.

The rearrangement joins TRBV10-3 to TRBJ2-5; 9 bases align to TRBD1. V was pared by 4 bases and J by 5 bases, with 2 bases of the junction left unmatched. The germline CDR1 and CDR2 sequences are ENHRY and SYGVKD. CDR3 size: 13 residues. CDR3: CAISVDRGETQYF. Written as DNA, the CDR3 is TGTGCCATCAGTGTTGACAGGGGGGAGACCCAGTACTTC.

This clone was counted only a few times. The rearrangement links TRBV4-1 to TRBJ2-4; TRBD2 might be the D (5 bases). V lost 1 base to trimming and J lost 12 bases, with 16 bases between them. The CDR3 covers 14 residues. Germline V gene lookup returns CDR1 MGHRA and CDR2 YSYEKL. The CDR3: CASSQVGIAAGQYF. CDR3 sequence (DNA): TGCGCCAGCAGCCAAGTAGGTATCGCGGCGGGTCAGTACTTC.

The chain joins TRBV6-1 to TRBJ2-2; 10 nucleotides agree with TRBD1. The germline CDR1 and CDR2 sequences are MNHNS and SASEGT. J gave up 6 bases and V 1 base, and 5 bases lay outside the gene matches. The CDR3 has 16 amino acids. CDR3 protein: CASSEGQGAVAGELFF. The CDR3 DNA reads as TGTGCCAGCAGTGAAGGACAGGGGGCTGTAGCCGGGGAGCTGTTTTTT.

The chain recombines TRBV4-3 with TRBJ1-1; D is ambiguous. With 4 bases removed from V and 3 bases from J, the gap between germline ends came to 15 bases. Per the germline V gene, CDR1 is LGHNA and CDR2 is YSLEER. This CDR3 spans 15 amino acids. CDR3: CASSLSVRGDTEAFF. In DNA, the CDR3 is TGCGCCAGCAGCCTCTCCGTCCGGGGTGACACTGAAGCTTTCTTT.

This clone has only one observation. This chain links TRBV29-1 with TRBJ2-7; D is possibly TRBD1 (5 bases). Trimming stripped 5 bases from V and 3 bases from J, with 17 bases between. There are 14 residues in the CDR3. Germline values: CDR1 SQVTM, CDR2 ANQGSEA. CDR3 sequence: CSVRGSGQGYEQYF. The DNA for the CDR3 is TGCAGCGTTCGCGGATCAGGGCAAGGCTACGAGCAGTACTTC.

This chain connects TRBV29-1 to TRBJ1-4, with a possible D match to TRBD1 (5 bases). Trimming shortened V by 7 bases and J by 3 bases, and 12 bases separated the two germline ends. Per the germline V gene, CDR1 is SQVTM and CDR2 is ANQGSEA. The CDR3 contains 13 residues. The CDR3 DNA follows: TGCAGCGCCCGCCCAGGGTCTAATGAAAAACTGTTTTTT. Protein product: CSARPGSNEKLFF.

This sequence joins TRBV4-3 and TRBJ2-7; 10 positions match TRBD2. Trimming cost V 1 base and J 0 bases; bases outside gene matches: 0. Germline V gene data show CDR1 as LGHNA and CDR2 as YSLEER. The CDR3 spans 15 residues. Here the CDR3 reads CASSQGLAGSYEQYF. The CDR3, as DNA: TGCGCCAGCAGCCAAGGACTAGCGGGCTCCTACGAGCAGTACTTC.

V usage is TRBV10-3 and J usage is TRBJ1-2, with 8 nucleotides matching TRBD1. Germline-derived CDR1 and CDR2 are ENHRY and SYGVKD. The CDR3 has 15 amino acids. J lost 5 bases, V lost 2 bases, and 7 bases had no gene match. The CDR3 DNA reads TGTGCCATCAGTGAGCAGGGGGCAGGGGGGTATGGCTACACCTTC. This codes for CAISEQGAGGYGYTF.